The 25 T cell receptor beta chains listed next were all sequenced from one sample in a study of cytomegalovirus exposure and HLA in healthy donors. The repertoire was sequenced with immunoSEQ multiplex PCR; TCRdb's copy has only in-frame clones and lacks some. The data contain approximately 200,000 clones, about 90% of them seen just once; the ten biggest clones take up roughly 2.8%. Sequenced: PBMCs. The receptor set was obtained from a woman aged 18-29 years in good health and CMV-seronegative.

The rearrangement joins TRBV4-1 to TRBJ2-7; the D gene is possibly TRBD1 (5 bases). The CDR3 is 13 amino acids. Germline-derived CDR1 and CDR2 are MGHRA and YSYEKL. Trimming pared 4 bases from V and 4 bases from J, leaving 11 bases between. This CDR3 is CASSRTSGYEQYF. CDR3 nucleotides: TGCGCCAGCAGCCGGACATCCGGGTACGAGCAGTACTTC.

The J gene is TRBJ1-4, the V gene TRBV7-9; 7 nucleotides agree with TRBD1. V shed 7 bases, J shed 7 bases, and the junction held 6 bases outside the gene matches. CDR1 is SEHNR, CDR2 FQNEAQ, per germline (reference sequence). The CDR3 spans 13 residues. The DNA of the CDR3 is TGTGCCAGCACGACAGGGTGGGGTGAAAAACTGTTTTTT. It yields the protein CASTTGWGEKLFF.

This chain uses TRBV28 with TRBJ2-7, with 10 bases matching TRBD1. CDR1 MDHEN and CDR2 SYDVKM come from the germline V gene. CDR3 size: 15 residues. V lost 3 bases, J lost 2 bases, and 4 bases stayed unmatched. CDR3 bases: TGTGCCAGCAGTTTTGGGACAGGGGACACCTACGAGCAGTACTTC. It encodes CASSFGTGDTYEQYF.

The chain is built from TRBV27 and TRBJ2-2, with a weak D call TRBD1 (7 bases). V lost 4 bases and J lost 4, with 13 bases in between. This CDR3 spans 15 amino acids. Germline V gives CDR1 MNHEY, CDR2 SMNVEV (reference sequence). CDR3 sequence reads: CASSWGAGGTGELFF. In DNA form, the CDR3 reads TGTGCCAGCAGTTGGGGGGCAGGGGGCACCGGGGAGCTGTTTTTT.

The chain has TRBV27 and TRBJ1-5; 7 bases match TRBD1. CDR1 MNHEY and CDR2 SMNVEV come from the germline V gene (reference sequence). This CDR3 comprises 14 residues. Trimming cost V 5 bases and J 7 bases; bases outside gene matches: 8. CDR3 sequence reads: CASSLRQGGQPQHF. CDR3 DNA: TGTGCCAGCAGTCTTCGACAGGGCGGGCAGCCCCAGCATTTT.

V is TRBV4-2 and J is TRBJ2-5; 11 nucleotides match TRBD2. CDR1 and CDR2 (germline): LGHNA, YNFKEQ. Trimming cost V 1 base and J 4 bases; bases outside gene matches: 5. The CDR3 has 16 amino acids. The CDR3 protein is CASSQVTSGGGETQYF. The CDR3 DNA reads TGTGCCAGCAGCCAAGTAACTAGCGGGGGTGGAGAGACCCAGTACTTC.

The rearrangement joins TRBV5-1 to TRBJ1-1; no reliable D call. Trimming shortened V by 7 bases and J by 3 bases, and 13 bases separated the two germline ends. The CDR3 has 13 amino acids. Germline CDR1 SGHRS, CDR2 YFSETQ. CDR3 nucleotide sequence: TGCGCCAGCCGTGGGCTGCCGGACACTGAAGCTTTCTTT. This translates into CASRGLPDTEAFF.

V usage is TRBV10-2 and J usage is TRBJ2-7; 8 bases are a match to TRBD1. V lost 3 bases to trimming and J lost 5 bases; unmatched junction nucleotides: 3. This CDR3 has 13 amino acids. Germline V gene data show CDR1 as WSHSY and CDR2 as SAAADI. CDR3 region: CASSDGQGNEQYF. The CDR3 DNA sequence: TGCGCCAGCAGTGATGGACAGGGCAACGAGCAGTACTTC.

The chain couples TRBV30 to TRBJ1-1; D uncertain. V lost 1 base to trimming and J lost 1 base, with 7 bases between them. This CDR3 is 13 amino acids long. Germline V gives CDR1 GTSNPN, CDR2 SVGIG (reference sequence). The CDR3 here is CAWSAQENTEAFF. The CDR3 DNA reads as TGTGCCTGGAGTGCTCAGGAGAACACTGAAGCTTTCTTT.

This chain connects TRBV4-1 to TRBJ2-1; 8 bases fit TRBD2. The CDR3 spans 17 residues. Germline V gene data show CDR1 as MGHRA and CDR2 as YSYEKL. V lost 0 bases to trimming and J lost 9 bases; unmatched junction nucleotides: 13. Here the CDR3 reads CASSQDGAGLGPVEQFF. For the CDR3, the DNA is TGCGCCAGCAGCCAAGACGGAGCGGGACTAGGTCCTGTTGAGCAGTTCTTC.

The V and J genes are TRBV2 and TRBJ2-3; 7 bases fit TRBD2. Germline trimming cut 4 bases from V and 0 bases from J; bases unmatched to any gene: 4. Looked up from germline, CDR1 is SNHLY and CDR2 is FYNNEI. The CDR3 runs 15 residues. The CDR3 DNA sequence: TGTGCCAGCAGTGGGGGGGGTTCTAGCACAGATACGCAGTATTTT. Its protein is CASSGGGSSTDTQYF.

The gene calls are TRBV29-1 and TRBJ1-2; the match to TRBD1 covers 7 bases. Germline V gene lookup returns CDR1 SQVTM and CDR2 ANQGSEA. After removal of 6 bases from V and 8 bases from J, the junction contained 9 bases not matched to a gene. The CDR3 runs 12 residues. In DNA, the CDR3 is TGCAGCGTGACCAAGGGGGCAGGGGGCTACACCTTC. The encoded protein is CSVTKGAGGYTF.

The rearrangement links TRBV28 to TRBJ1-1, with a tentative D call TRBD1 (6 bases). Per germline, CDR1 MDHEN and CDR2 SYDVKM. The CDR3 totals 14 residues. The V and J ends lost 7 bases and 1 base respectively, with 13 bases between them. CDR3 protein: CASTWTASNTEAFF. In nucleotides, the CDR3 is TGTGCCAGCACCTGGACAGCTTCGAACACTGAAGCTTTCTTT.

The V call is TRBV11-2, the J call TRBJ2-1; D gene ambiguous. With 0 bases removed from V and 8 bases from J, the gap between germline ends came to 14 bases. The CDR3 loop spans 15 amino acids. The V gene's germline CDR1 is SGHAT and CDR2 FQNNGV. The CDR3 bases are TGTGCCAGCAGCTTAGATGGTAGCCTGGTCGATGAGCAGTTCTTC. Protein product: CASSLDGSLVDEQFF.

The V gene is TRBV19, the J gene TRBJ1-5, with TRBD1 identical over 10 bases. V dropped 3 bases and J dropped 4; count of bases not matched to a gene: 0. The CDR3 has 14 amino acids. Germline V gene sequence: CDR1 LNHDA, CDR2 SQIVND (reference sequence). CDR3 bases: TGTGCCAGTAGTATGGGACAGGGGAATCAGCCCCAGCATTTT. Translating gives CASSMGQGNQPQHF.

This clone was counted a single time. The rearrangement links TRBV29-1 to TRBJ2-1; D gene unclear. The CDR3 is 16 amino acids. V shed 4 bases and J shed 0 bases, with 16 bases lying between them. Germline V CDR1 and CDR2: SQVTM, ANQGSEA. CDR3 nucleotides: TGCAGCGTTGCCCCTCATGAGTCGGGCTCCTACAATGAGCAGTTCTTC. Residues: CSVAPHESGSYNEQFF.

The chain joins TRBV10-3 to TRBJ1-1, with D possibly TRBD1 on 6 matching bases. Germline loops: CDR1 ENHRY, CDR2 SYGVKD. This CDR3 has 14 amino acids. The V gene lost 3 bases and the J gene lost 4 bases, with 12 bases spanning the gap. DNA of the CDR3: TGTGCCATCAGTGAACCAGGGGAAAGCACTGAAGCTTTCTTT. Amino acid sequence: CAISEPGESTEAFF.

This chain links TRBV28 with TRBJ2-1, with D hard to call. CDR1 is MDHEN, CDR2 SYDVKM, per germline. Trimming shortened V by 1 base and J by 9 bases, and 10 bases separated the two germline ends. The CDR3 sequence is 13 residues long. CDR3 bases: TGTGCCAGCAGTTTATCGGTACAGTTTGAGCAGTTCTTC. It codes for CASSLSVQFEQFF.

On this clone: At one end the junction does not follow the germline gene, possibly because of a read error. The chain combines TRBV19 with TRBJ1-1; TRBD1 matches 8 bases. The V gene's germline CDR1 is LNHDA and CDR2 SQIVND (reference sequence). The CDR3 length is 13 residues. CDR3 in amino acids: CASSPRTGSFPDF. As DNA, the CDR3 is TGTGCCAGTAGCCCTCGGACAGGGAGCTTTCCGGACTTT.

The genes are TRBV27 and TRBJ2-1, with D unresolved. CDR1 and CDR2 from the germline V gene are MNHEY and SMNVEV (reference sequence). The CDR3 spans 16 residues. The ends were cut back, 5 bases at V and 0 bases at J, with 14 bases in the middle. The CDR3 bases are TGTGCCAGCAGTCCTGACTCCTTAAGCTCCTACAATGAGCAGTTCTTC. The encoded protein is CASSPDSLSSYNEQFF.

V and J are TRBV7-9 and TRBJ2-2; D call uncertain. The V gene's germline CDR1 is SEHNR and CDR2 FQNEAQ (reference sequence). The CDR3 is 15 amino acids. The V and J ends lost 0 bases and 2 bases respectively, with 7 bases between them. The CDR3 protein is CASSLAAANTGELFF. Here the CDR3 DNA reads TGTGCCAGCAGCTTAGCGGCGGCTAACACCGGGGAGCTGTTTTTT. Complete variable domain (other parts from reference TRBV7-9 and TRBJ2-2): DTGVSQNPRHKITKRGQNVTFRCDPISEHNRLYWYRQTLGQGPEFLTYFQNEAQLEKSRLLSDRFSAERPKGSFSTLEIQRTEQGDSAMYLCASSLAAANTGELFFGEGSRLTVL.

V and J are TRBV7-2 and TRBJ2-7; D is unresolved. This CDR3 spans 15 amino acids. Deletions cut 4 bases from V and 5 bases from J, with 18 bases between. CDR1 and CDR2 (germline): SGHTA, FQGNSA. CDR3 nucleotides: TGTGCCAGCAGCTACTCCAGTCATCCCGGAGACGAGCAGTACTTC. It specifies CASSYSSHPGDEQYF. Full variable domain (rest looked up from reference TRBV7-2 and TRBJ2-7): GAGVSQSPSNKVTEKGKDVELRCDPISGHTALYWYRQSLGQGLEFLIYFQGNSAPDKSGLPSDRFSAERTGGSVSTLTIQRTQQEDSAVYLCASSYSSHPGDEQYFGPGTRLTVT.

The chain joins TRBV27 to TRBJ2-7; TRBD2 agrees at 8 bases. This CDR3 region has 15 residues. CDR1 MNHEY and CDR2 SMNVEV come from the germline V gene (reference sequence). V lost 3 bases, J lost 1 base, and 5 bases stayed unmatched. CDR3 in DNA: TGTGCCAGCAGTTTTCGAGCGGGAGTGTCCTACGAGCAGTACTTC. This gives the protein CASSFRAGVSYEQYF.

The chain is built from TRBV7-9 and TRBJ2-7, with 8 bases aligning to TRBD1. CDR1 is SEHNR, CDR2 FQNEAQ, per germline (reference sequence). The CDR3 totals 15 residues. The ends lost 1 base at V and 1 base at J; junction bases unmatched: 3. CDR3 sequence: CASSLEGTGSYEQYF. Here the CDR3 DNA reads TGTGCCAGCAGCTTAGAAGGGACAGGTTCCTACGAGCAGTACTTC.

The V and J genes are TRBV7-8 and TRBJ2-7; 8 nucleotides line up with TRBD1. The CDR3 is made up of 16 amino acids. Germline V gene data show CDR1 as SGHVS and CDR2 as FQNEAQ. Trimming took 2 bases from V and 3 from J; bases not matched to a gene: 9. CDR3 sequence reads: CASSLNFGQGSYEQYF. DNA of the CDR3: TGTGCCAGCAGCTTAAACTTCGGACAGGGTAGCTACGAGCAGTACTTC.